The present entry profiles one TCR beta chain with its context. Germline CDR1 reads MNHEY; CDR2 reads SMNVEV (reference sequence). This CDR3 has 14 amino acids. Trimming removed 1 base at V and 9 bases at J, with 12 bases between. The sequencing template was cDNA reverse transcribed from extracted RNA. Clones were read by immunoSEQ multiplex PCR, and TCRdb kept only the in-frame ones, dropping some. Among 40,000 to 45,000 clones listed, approximately 92% were seen once. The sample is drawn from a study of CD8+ T cells in alopecia areata. Treatment noted: oral pan-JAK inhibitor, 5-10 mg twice daily. This clonotype originated in a human donor with alopecia areata. The chain uses TRBV27 and TRBJ2-2; the D gene is possibly TRBD2 (5 bases). This sample comprised CD8+ T cells sorted from blood, obtained at week 24, from a patient treated with tofacitinib. Written as DNA, the CDR3 is TGTGCCAGCAGTTTATTCGGGGTGGAAAGGGAGCTGTTTTTT. Its translation: CASSLFGVERELFF.